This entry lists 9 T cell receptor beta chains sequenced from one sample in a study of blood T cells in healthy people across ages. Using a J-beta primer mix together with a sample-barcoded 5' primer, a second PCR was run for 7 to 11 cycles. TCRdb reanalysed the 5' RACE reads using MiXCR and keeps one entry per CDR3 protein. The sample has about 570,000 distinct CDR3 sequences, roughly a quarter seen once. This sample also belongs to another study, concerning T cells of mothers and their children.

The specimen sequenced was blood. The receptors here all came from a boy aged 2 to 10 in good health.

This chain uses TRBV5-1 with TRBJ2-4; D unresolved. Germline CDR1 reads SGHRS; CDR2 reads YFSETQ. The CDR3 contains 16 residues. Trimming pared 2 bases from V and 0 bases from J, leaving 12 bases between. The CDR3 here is CASSFTGLLAKNIQYF. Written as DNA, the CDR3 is TGCGCCAGCAGCTTCACCGGGCTCCTAGCCAAAAACATTCAGTACTTC.

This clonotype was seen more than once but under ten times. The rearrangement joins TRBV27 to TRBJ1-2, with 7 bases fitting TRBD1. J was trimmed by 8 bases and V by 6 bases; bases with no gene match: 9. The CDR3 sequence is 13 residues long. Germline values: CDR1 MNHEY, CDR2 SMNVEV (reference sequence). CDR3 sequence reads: CASSGYRGGGYTF. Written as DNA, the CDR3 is TGTGCCAGCAGCGGATACAGGGGCGGGGGCTACACCTTC.

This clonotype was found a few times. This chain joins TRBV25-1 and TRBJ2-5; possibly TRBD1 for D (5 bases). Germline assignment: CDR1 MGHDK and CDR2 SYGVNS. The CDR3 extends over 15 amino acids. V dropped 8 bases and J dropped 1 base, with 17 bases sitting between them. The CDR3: CASPRKGQTQETQYF. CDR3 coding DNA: TGTGCCAGCCCCCGGAAGGGGCAGACCCAAGAGACCCAGTACTTC.

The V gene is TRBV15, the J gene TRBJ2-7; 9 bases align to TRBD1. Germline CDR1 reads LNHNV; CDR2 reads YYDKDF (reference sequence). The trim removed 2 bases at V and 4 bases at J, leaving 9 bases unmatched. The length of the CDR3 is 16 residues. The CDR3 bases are TGTGCCACCAGCAGACTCCCGGGACAGGGCTTTTACGAGCAGTACTTC. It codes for CATSRLPGQGFYEQYF.

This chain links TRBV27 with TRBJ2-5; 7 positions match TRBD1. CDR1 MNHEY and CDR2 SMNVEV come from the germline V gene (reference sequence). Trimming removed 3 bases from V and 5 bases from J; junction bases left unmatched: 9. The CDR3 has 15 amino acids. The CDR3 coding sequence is TGTGCCAGCAGTTTCAGAGGCAGGGGGTGGGAGACCCAGTACTTC. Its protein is CASSFRGRGWETQYF.

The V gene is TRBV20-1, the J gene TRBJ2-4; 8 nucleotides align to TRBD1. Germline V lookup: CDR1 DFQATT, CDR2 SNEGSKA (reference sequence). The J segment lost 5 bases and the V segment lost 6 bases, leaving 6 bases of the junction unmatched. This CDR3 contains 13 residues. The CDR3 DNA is TGCAGTGCCCCGACAGGGGTGGAAAACATTCAGTACTTC. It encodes CSAPTGVENIQYF.

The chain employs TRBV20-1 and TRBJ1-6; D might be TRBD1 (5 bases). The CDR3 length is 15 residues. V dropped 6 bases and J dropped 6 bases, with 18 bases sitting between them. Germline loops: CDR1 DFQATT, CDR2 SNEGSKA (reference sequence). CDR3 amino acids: CSARSTGDRNSPLHF. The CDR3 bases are TGCAGTGCCAGGAGCACCGGGGACCGTAATTCACCCCTCCACTTT.

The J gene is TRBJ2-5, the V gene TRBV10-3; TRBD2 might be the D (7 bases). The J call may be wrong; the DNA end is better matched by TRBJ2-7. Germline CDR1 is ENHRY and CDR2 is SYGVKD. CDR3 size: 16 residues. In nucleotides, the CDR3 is TGTGCCATCTCCCTCAAAGGGGGGGGCCGGGCCTACGAGCAGTACTTC. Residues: CAISLKGGGRAYEQYF.

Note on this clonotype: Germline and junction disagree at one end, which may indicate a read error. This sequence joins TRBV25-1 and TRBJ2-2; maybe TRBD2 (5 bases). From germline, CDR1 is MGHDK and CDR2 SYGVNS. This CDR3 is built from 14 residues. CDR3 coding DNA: TGTGCCAGCAGTGAGATACCTAACCCCACCGGGGAGCTGTTT. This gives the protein CASSEIPNPTGELF.